The rows below give T cell receptor beta chains drawn from one sample of a study of cytomegalovirus exposure and HLA in healthy donors. Method: immunoSEQ multiplex PCR; TCRdb's copy keeps in-frame clones and lacks some. This repertoire shows around 140,000 clones, around 87% found once; its top ten account for around 10%. Sequenced input: PBMCs. These receptors were taken from a man in his late teens or twenties in good health and CMV-seropositive. Both conserved end residues are part of each CDR3. A D gene is named only where the DNA matches it firmly. The listing skips clone size in some rows; elsewhere it reads once, few, many or a size class.

TRBJ2-1,.,TRBD2,TRBV10-3,TGTGCCAGTCTTGATGCGGGAGGCTCCCATGAGCAGTTCTTC,CASLDAGGSHEQFF
TRBJ2-5,.,.,TRBV5-4,TGTGCCAGCAGCCTGGATTACAGGGAAGAGACCCAGTACTTC,CASSLDYREETQYF
TRBJ1-2,.,.,TRBV7-8,TGTGCCAGCAGCTCCATTGGGGACACCCTTAACTATGGCTACACCTTC,CASSSIGDTLNYGYTF
TRBJ2-5,.,.,TRBV7-8,TGTGCCAGCAGCTTAGGTGGTCAGGGGATTTTAGAGACCCAGTACTTC,CASSLGGQGILETQYF
TRBJ1-1,.,.,TRBV19,TGTGCCAGTAGTATAGCGGGCACTGAAGCTTTCTTT,CASSIAGTEAFF
TRBJ1-5,.,.,TRBV19,TGTGCCAGTAGTATTGTAACAACTACCCTCGTGAGCAATCAGCCCCAGCATTTT,CASSIVTTTLVSNQPQHF
TRBJ2-7,.,.,TRBV6-1,TGTGCCAGCAGTCTCCAGGACAGACCCTCCTACGAGCAGTACTTC,CASSLQDRPSYEQYF
TRBJ2-3,.,.,TRBV25-1,TGTGCCAGCAGTGACGACAGGAGCACAGATACGCAGTATTTT,CASSDDRSTDTQYF
TRBJ1-5,few,.,TRBV18,TGTGCCAGCTCACCACAGTCAGGGGCCCATCAGCCCCAGCATTTT,CASSPQSGAHQPQHF
TRBJ1-5,.,.,TRBV14,TGTGCCAGCAGCCAAGAATGGAGGGCTGGCAATCAGCCCCAGCATTTT,CASSQEWRAGNQPQHF
TRBJ2-5,once,TRBD1,TRBV5-6,TGTGCCAGCAGCTTGGGTAGGGGGCGGATGGAGACCCAGTACTTC,CASSLGRGRMETQYF
TRBJ2-2,.,.,TRBV6-5,TGTGCCAGCAGTTACTCTGCAGGGGTGGGCGGGGAGCTGTTTTTT,CASSYSAGVGGELFF
TRBJ1-2,.,TRBD1,TRBV5-8,TGTGCCAGCAGCCGTGACAGGGTCTATGGCTACACCTTC,CASSRDRVYGYTF
TRBJ2-7,.,TRBD2,TRBV7-6,TGTGCCAGCAGCCGCGGGGGGTCCTACGAGCAGTACTTC,CASSRGGSYEQYF
TRBJ1-1,once,.,TRBV6-5,TGTGCCAGCAGTCTGACCCTTCGGAGGAACACTGAAGCTTTCTTT,CASSLTLRRNTEAFF
TRBJ1-3,.,.,TRBV20-1,TGCAGCATAACAGTCGGAAACACCATATATTTT,CSITVGNTIYF
TRBJ1-1,.,.,TRBV18,TGTGCCAGCTCAGCCTTGACAGGGAACACTGAAGCTTTCTTT,CASSALTGNTEAFF
TRBJ2-1,.,TRBD2,TRBV14,TGTGCCAGCAGCCAGTTCGTGGGAGGGTCCGCCTACAATGAGCAGTTCTTC,CASSQFVGGSAYNEQFF
TRBJ2-1,.,.,TRBV7-6,TGTGCCAGCAGCCAGGCGGGGAGAGCCTCCTACAATGAGCAGTTCTTC,CASSQAGRASYNEQFF
TRBJ1-4,.,.,TRBV7-6,TGTGCCAGCAGCTCCCTAGGGGTTCAATCGACTAATGAAAAACTGTTTTTT,CASSSLGVQSTNEKLFF
TRBJ2-2,.,.,TRBV6-1,TGTGCCAGCAGGCAGGGGGGTCTGAGTATCGGGGAGCTGTTTTTT,CASRQGGLSIGELFF
TRBJ2-7,.,TRBD2,TRBV7-3,TGTGCCAGCAGCCCCCCGGGGAGGGCCTACGAGCAGTACTTC,CASSPPGRAYEQYF
TRBJ2-1,.,TRBD2,TRBV18,TGTGCCAGCTCAGAAGGTAGCGGGAGTAACTACAATGAGCAGTTCTTC,CASSEGSGSNYNEQFF
TRBJ2-7,.,TRBD2,TRBV7-8,TGTGCCAGCAGCTTACGGACTAGCGGCTTCTACGAGCAGTACTTC,CASSLRTSGFYEQYF
TRBJ1-3,.,.,TRBV25-1,TGTGCCAGCAGTGACCCCGGCGGGTCTGGAAACACCATATATTTT,CASSDPGGSGNTIYF
TRBJ2-1,.,TRBD1,TRBV5-6,TGTGCCAGCAGCTTGGAAGGACAGGGTATGCTAATTGGTATTGAGCAGTTCTTC,CASSLEGQGMLIGIEQFF
TRBJ2-4,.,TRBD2,TRBV5-4,TGTGCCAGCGGGACTAGCGGACAAAACATTCAGTACTTC,CASGTSGQNIQYF
TRBJ1-1,.,.,TRBV5-6,TGTGCCAGCAGCTTCTTTGGGGACAACATGAACACTGAAGCTTTCTTT,CASSFFGDNMNTEAFF
TRBJ2-3,.,.,TRBV7-5,TGTGCCAGAAGCTTAGCAGGCCATACGCAGTATTTT,CARSLAGHTQYF
TRBJ1-5,.,.,TRBV7-5,.,CVSPFGRGTHYSNQPQHF
TRBJ2-1,.,TRBD2,TRBV19,TGTGCCAGTAGTCGTACGGGAGGGTTCTACAATGAGCAGTTCTTC,CASSRTGGFYNEQFF
TRBJ2-1,.,.,TRBV27,TGTGCCAGCAGTTACCGGGACAACTCCTACAATGAGCAGTTCTTC,CASSYRDNSYNEQFF
TRBJ1-2,.,TRBD1,TRBV5-1,TGCGCCAGCAGCGCGAGGGGACAGTCTGAGTCTTTTGCCTATGGCTACACCTTC,CASSARGQSESFAYGYTF
TRBJ2-5,.,TRBD2,TRBV5-4,TGTGCCAGCAGCTTCGGTACTAGCGGCCAAGAGACCCAGTACTTC,CASSFGTSGQETQYF
TRBJ2-1,.,TRBD2,TRBV9,TGTGCCAGCAGCGTCGCTAGCGGGGGGGCCTCAGGTGAGCAGTTCTTC,CASSVASGGASGEQFF
TRBJ1-2,few,TRBD1,TRBV6-6,TGTGCCAGCAGTTACTCAGCGGGACAGGGGTTTTATGGCTACACCTTC,CASSYSAGQGFYGYTF
TRBJ2-1,.,.,TRBV9,TGTTCCTCCGGGACACCCTACAATGAGCAGTTCTTC,CSSGTPYNEQFF
TRBJ2-1,few,.,TRBV10-1,TGCGCCAGCAGTGAGCCCAACAATGAGCAGTTCTTC,CASSEPNNEQFF
TRBJ1-6,.,TRBD1,TRBV6-1,TGTGCCAGCAGGCCGGGACAGACGAATTCACCCCTCCACTTT,CASRPGQTNSPLHF
TRBJ1-2,.,.,TRBV2,TGTGCCAGCAGTTATGACAGCCTGACCTTC,CASSYDSLTF
TRBJ1-2,.,.,TRBV2,TGTGCCAGCATGTGGCAGGGGAACGACTATGGCTACACCTTC,CASMWQGNDYGYTF
TRBJ2-7,.,TRBD1,TRBV27,TGTGCCAGCAGTCCAACGGGACAGGCGAGCTCCTACGAGCAGTACTTC,CASSPTGQASSYEQYF
TRBJ2-5,once,TRBD1,TRBV5-1,TGCGCCAGCAGCGATCAGGGGGCGGGAGAGACCCAGTACTTC,CASSDQGAGETQYF